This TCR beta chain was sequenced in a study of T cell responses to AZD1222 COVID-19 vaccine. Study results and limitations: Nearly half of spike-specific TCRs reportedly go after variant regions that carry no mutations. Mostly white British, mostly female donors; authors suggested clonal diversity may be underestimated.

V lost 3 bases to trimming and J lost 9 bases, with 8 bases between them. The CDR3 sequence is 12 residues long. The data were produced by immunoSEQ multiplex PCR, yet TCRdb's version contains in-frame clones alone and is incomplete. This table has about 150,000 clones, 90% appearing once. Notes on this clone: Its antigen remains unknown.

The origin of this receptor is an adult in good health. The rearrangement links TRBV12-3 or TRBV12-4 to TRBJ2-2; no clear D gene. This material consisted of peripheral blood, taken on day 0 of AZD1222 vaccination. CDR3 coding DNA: TGTGCCAGCAGTTTTGGGCCGTGGGAGCTGTTTTTT. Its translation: CASSFGPWELFF.